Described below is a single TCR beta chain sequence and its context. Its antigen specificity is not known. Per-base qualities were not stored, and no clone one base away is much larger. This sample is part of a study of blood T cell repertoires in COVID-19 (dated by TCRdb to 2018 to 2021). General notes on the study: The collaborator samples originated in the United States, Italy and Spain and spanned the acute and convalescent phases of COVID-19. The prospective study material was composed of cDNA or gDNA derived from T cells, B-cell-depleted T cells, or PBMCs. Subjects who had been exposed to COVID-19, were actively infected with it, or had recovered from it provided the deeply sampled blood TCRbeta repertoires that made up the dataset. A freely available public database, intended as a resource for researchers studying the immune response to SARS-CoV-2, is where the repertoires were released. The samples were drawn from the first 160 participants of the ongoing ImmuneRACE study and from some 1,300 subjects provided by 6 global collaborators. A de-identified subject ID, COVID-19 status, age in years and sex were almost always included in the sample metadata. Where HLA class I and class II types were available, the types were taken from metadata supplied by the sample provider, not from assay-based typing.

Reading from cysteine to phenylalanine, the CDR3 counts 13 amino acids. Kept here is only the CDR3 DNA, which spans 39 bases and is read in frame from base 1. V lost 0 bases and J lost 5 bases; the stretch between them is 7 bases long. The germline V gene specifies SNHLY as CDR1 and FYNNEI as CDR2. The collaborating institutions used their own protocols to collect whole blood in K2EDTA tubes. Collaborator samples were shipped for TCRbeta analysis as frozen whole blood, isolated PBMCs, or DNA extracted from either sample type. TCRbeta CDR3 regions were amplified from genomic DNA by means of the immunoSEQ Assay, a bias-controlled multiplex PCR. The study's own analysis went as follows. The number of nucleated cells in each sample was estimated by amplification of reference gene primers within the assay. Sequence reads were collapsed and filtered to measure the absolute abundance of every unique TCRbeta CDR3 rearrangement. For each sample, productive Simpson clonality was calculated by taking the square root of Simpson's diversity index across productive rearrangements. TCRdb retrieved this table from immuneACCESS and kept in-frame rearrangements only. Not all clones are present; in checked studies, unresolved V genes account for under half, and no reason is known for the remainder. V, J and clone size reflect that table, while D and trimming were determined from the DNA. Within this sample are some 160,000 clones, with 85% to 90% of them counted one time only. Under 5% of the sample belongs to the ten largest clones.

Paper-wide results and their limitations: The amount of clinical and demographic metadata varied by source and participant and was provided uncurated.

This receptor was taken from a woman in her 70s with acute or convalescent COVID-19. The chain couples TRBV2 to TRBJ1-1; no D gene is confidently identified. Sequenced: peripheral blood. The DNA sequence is TGTGCCAGCAGTGAAGCGCTTCGGACTGAAGCTTTCTTT. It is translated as CASSEALRTEAFF.